Each of the 12 T cell receptor beta chains below was sequenced from the same sample in a study of lymphopenia after photon versus proton radiotherapy. Sequenced by immunoSEQ multiplex PCR; TCRdb stores in-frame clones only, minus some. This table holds 150,000 to 200,000 clones, about nine tenths found once. Sequencing was performed on peripheral blood, taken from a patient treated with photon-based radiotherapy. The receptors come from a man aged 50 to 60 with gastric cancer.

The rearrangement uses TRBV11-2 and TRBJ2-3, with D perhaps being TRBD1 or TRBD2 (5 bases each). Trimming took off 4 bases at V and 4 bases at J, with 12 bases between the two ends. The CDR3 has 14 residues. Germline lookup yields CDR1 SGHAT and CDR2 FQNNGV. The CDR3 DNA sequence: TGTGCCAGCAGCTCCGAAGTGGGGGCAGATACGCAGTATTTT. As protein: CASSSEVGADTQYF.

The chain carries TRBV28 and TRBJ2-1; 15 bases match TRBD2. The CDR3 runs 17 residues. Germline CDR1 MDHEN, CDR2 SYDVKM. V lost 4 bases and J lost 10; bases outside the gene matches: 11. CDR3 sequence reads: CASSSFGLAGGPKEQFF. In DNA form, the CDR3 reads TGTGCCAGCAGTTCCTTCGGACTAGCGGGAGGGCCAAAAGAGCAGTTCTTC.

CDR3 protein: CASSTSPPQGGNTIYF. CDR3 nucleotide sequence: TGTGCCAGCAGCACTAGCCCCCCACAGGGTGGAAACACCATATATTTT. The chain carries TRBV9 and TRBJ1-3, with D possibly being TRBD1 (6 bases). V was trimmed by 4 bases and J by 3 bases, leaving 17 bases between them. CDR1 is SGDLS, CDR2 YYNGEE, per germline. The CDR3 contains 16 residues.

This chain joins TRBV19 and TRBJ2-1; TRBD2 agrees at 8 bases. CDR3 length: 15 amino acids. Germline lookup yields CDR1 LNHDA and CDR2 SQIVND (reference sequence). V lost 3 bases, J lost 2 bases, and 3 bases stayed unmatched. DNA of the CDR3: TGTGCCAGTAGTATCAAAGCGGGGGCCTACAATGAGCAGTTCTTC. This gives the protein CASSIKAGAYNEQFF.

This chain joins TRBV4-2 and TRBJ2-3; D uncertain. The CDR3 has 17 amino acids. CDR1 and CDR2 from the germline V gene are LGHNA and YNFKEQ. The V end was cut by 1 base, the J end by 0 bases, with 14 bases between. The CDR3 DNA follows: TGTGCCAGCAGCCAAGCCCCGGGTTCATCTAGCACAGATACGCAGTATTTT. It encodes CASSQAPGSSSTDTQYF.

The gene calls are TRBV5-4 and TRBJ2-5; D is perhaps TRBD1 (6 bases). CDR3 size: 14 residues. Trimming shortened V by 0 bases and J by 5 bases, and 11 bases separated the two germline ends. Germline CDR1 reads SGHNT; CDR2 reads YYREEE (reference sequence). The CDR3 sequence: CASSLAGQRETQYF. The CDR3 region has the DNA TGTGCCAGCAGCTTGGCCGGACAGAGGGAGACCCAGTACTTC.

The rearrangement joins TRBV10-2 to TRBJ1-2, with D maybe TRBD1 (6 bases). Trimming cost V 4 bases and J 0 bases, with 18 bases left between them. The CDR3 spans 17 residues. Germline CDR1 reads WSHSY; CDR2 reads SAAADI. DNA for the CDR3: TGCGCCAGCAGTGGTGGGGACAACAGGGCGGCTAACTATGGCTACACCTTC. This codes for CASSGGDNRAANYGYTF.

The chain recombines TRBV7-9 with TRBJ1-1, with a possible D match to TRBD1 (5 bases). Germline CDR1 and CDR2: SEHNR and FQNEAQ (reference sequence). Trimming removed 5 bases at V and 5 bases at J, with 9 bases between. The CDR3 sequence is 12 residues long. The CDR3 protein is CASSDWGTEAFF. The CDR3 region has the DNA TGTGCCAGCAGCGATTGGGGGACTGAAGCTTTCTTT.

The chain is built from TRBV7-9 and TRBJ2-2; D perhaps matches TRBD1 (7 bases). Deletions cut 6 bases from V and 5 bases from J, with 16 bases between. The CDR3 runs 15 residues. Germline CDR1 and CDR2: SEHNR and FQNEAQ (reference sequence). CDR3 in amino acids: CASRRNRGGTGELFF. The CDR3, as DNA: TGTGCCAGCAGACGAAACAGGGGAGGTACCGGGGAGCTGTTTTTT.

The chain recombines TRBV30 with TRBJ2-1; 8 nucleotides agree with TRBD2. The V and J ends lost 0 bases and 7 bases, in that order; junction bases with no gene match: 8. Germline loops: CDR1 GTSNPN, CDR2 SVGIG (reference sequence). This CDR3 is 15 amino acids long. CDR3 nucleotide sequence: TGTGCCTGGAGTGTACGAGCGGGAGTAGGGAATGAGCAGTTCTTC. This codes for CAWSVRAGVGNEQFF.

The rearrangement joins TRBV27 to TRBJ1-2; 8 bases match TRBD1. The length of the CDR3 is 15 residues. Germline V CDR1 and CDR2: MNHEY, SMNVEV (reference sequence). V gave up 4 bases and J gave up 6 bases; unmatched junction bases: 10. The CDR3, as DNA: TGTGCCAGCAGTTCCTCTCCAGGGGGCAGGGATGGCTACACCTTC. Amino acids: CASSSSPGGRDGYTF.

This clone was observed once. J is TRBJ2-7 and V is TRBV2, with 8 bases that match TRBD2. There are 15 residues in the CDR3. V was pared by 3 bases and J by 6 bases, with 10 bases of the junction left unmatched. Germline V CDR1 and CDR2: SNHLY, FYNNEI. CDR3 nucleotide sequence: TGTGCCAGCAGTGATATATCGGGAGGGCCTGGCGAGCAGTACTTC. This codes for CASSDISGGPGEQYF. The whole variable domain, remainder taken from reference TRBV2 and TRBJ2-7, is EPEVTQTPSHQVTQMGQEVILRCVPISNHLYFYWYRQILGQKVEFLVSFYNNEISEKSEIFDDQFSVERPDGSNFTLKIRSTKLEDSAMYFCASSDISGGPGEQYFGPGTRLTVT.